Presented here are 31 T cell receptor beta chains from one specimen sequenced in a study of blood T cell repertoires in COVID-19 (dated by TCRdb to about 2020). The library was prepared using the immunoSEQ multiplex PCR assay. Imported from immuneACCESS, the table was reduced by TCRdb to in-frame sequences with V and J called. These copies leave out some clones; in studies compared against another copy, an unresolved V gene accounts for under half, and the cause of the remainder is not known. Across this sample there are roughly 82,000 clones, with around 90% seen only once. The ten largest account for 0.95% to 1.3% of the sample. Sample: peripheral blood. These receptors were obtained from a woman between 50 and 59 years old in a cohort sampled during active COVID-19.

Relative to its sample, this clone is medium-sized. The rearrangement links TRBV7-3 to TRBJ1-2, with a possible D match to TRBD1 (6 bases). The germline V gene has CDR1 SGHTA and CDR2 FQGTGA. The CDR3 contains 13 residues. V gave up 4 bases and J gave up 8 bases, with 14 bases separating them. The chain's CDR3 is CASSSTQGYGYTF. In nucleotides, the CDR3 is TGTGCCAGCAGCTCAACACAGGGATACGGCTACACCTTC.

This clone was observed a handful of times. The J gene is TRBJ2-1, the V gene TRBV4-1; possible D gene TRBD2, 6 bases. Trimming took 3 bases from V and 0 from J, leaving 15 bases between them. The CDR3 is 17 residues long. From germline, CDR1 is MGHRA and CDR2 YSYEKL. The CDR3: CASSQALAVSSYNEQFF. In nucleotides, the CDR3 is TGCGCCAGCAGCCAGGCACTAGCCGTCAGCTCCTACAATGAGCAGTTCTTC.

The CDR3 DNA is TGTGCCAGCAGTTACCAGGGAAACACTGAAGCTTTCTTT. Translating it yields CASSYQGNTEAFF. The V and J genes are TRBV12-3 or TRBV12-4 and TRBJ1-1; D possibly corresponds to TRBD1 (5 bases). The V end was cut by 4 bases, the J end by 2 bases, with 8 bases between. This CDR3 has 13 residues.

The chain's CDR3 is CASSVGPSSGANVLTF. CDR3 in DNA: TGTGCCAGCAGCGTAGGCCCCAGCTCTGGGGCCAACGTCCTGACTTTC. J is TRBJ2-6 and V is TRBV9; D unclear. The CDR3 has 16 residues. V lost 0 bases to trimming and J lost 0 bases, with 7 bases between them. Germline CDR1 is SGDLS and CDR2 is YYNGEE.

CDR3 nucleotide sequence: TGTGCCAGCAGCTTAGAATCTAGCGGGAGGGCCAGGTACTTC. This translates into CASSLESSGRARYF. The chain employs TRBV7-8 and TRBJ2-7; the match to TRBD2 covers 12 bases. Germline CDR1 and CDR2: SGHVS and FQNEAQ. The CDR3 consists of 14 residues. The V and J ends lost 1 base and 12 bases, in that order; junction bases with no gene match: 7.

The CDR3 nucleotides are TGTGCCAGCAGCGCGGGAGACAGGGGGAGCACAGATACGCAGTATTTT. Protein product: CASSAGDRGSTDTQYF. This sequence joins TRBV9 and TRBJ2-3; the match to TRBD1 covers 9 bases. This CDR3 region has 16 residues. J lost 0 bases, V lost 3 bases, and 5 bases had no gene match. Germline loops: CDR1 SGDLS, CDR2 YYNGEE. Full variable domain (outside the CDR3, taken from reference TRBV9 and TRBJ2-3): DSGVTQTPKHLITATGQRVTLRCSPRSGDLSVYWYQQSLDQGLQFLIQYYNGEERAKGNILERFSAQQFPDLHSELNLSSLELGDSALYFCASSAGDRGSTDTQYFGPGTRLTVL.

The V and J genes are TRBV6-2 or TRBV6-3 and TRBJ1-2; tentative D call: TRBD1 (5 bases). Germline CDR1 is MNHEY and CDR2 is SVGEGT. V lost 6 bases, J lost 5 bases, and 16 bases lay in between. This CDR3 has 14 amino acids. The chain's CDR3 is CASSSIGAAYGYTF. CDR3 DNA sequence: TGTGCCAGCAGCTCCATTGGGGCGGCTTATGGCTACACCTTC.

V and J are TRBV6-5 and TRBJ2-5; 7 positions agree with TRBD1. This CDR3 has 15 amino acids. Looked up from germline, CDR1 is MNHEY and CDR2 is SVGAGI. V dropped 0 bases and J dropped 3; count of bases not matched to a gene: 4. Here the CDR3 DNA reads TGTGCCAGCAGTTACTCGATAACAGGGGAAGAGACCCAGTACTTC. This sequence encodes CASSYSITGEETQYF.

The V gene is TRBV7-3, the J gene TRBJ2-1, with TRBD2 identical over 8 bases. The CDR3 has 15 amino acids. Germline V CDR1 and CDR2: SGHTA, FQGTGA. J was trimmed by 8 bases and V by 4 bases; bases with no gene match: 10. CDR3 DNA: TGTGCCAGCAGCTCCCGGACTAGCCGAAGGGATGAGCAGTTCTTC. It specifies CASSSRTSRRDEQFF. Filled out from reference TRBV7-3 and TRBJ2-1, the complete variable domain reads GAGVSQTPSNKVTEKGKYVELRCDPISGHTALYWYRQSLGQGPEFLIYFQGTGAADDSGLPNDRFFAVRPEGSVSTLKIQRTERGDSAVYLCASSSRTSRRDEQFFGPGTRLTVL.

This sequence joins TRBV27 and TRBJ2-1; 7 positions agree with TRBD1. The CDR3 runs 14 residues. Germline assignment: CDR1 MNHEY and CDR2 SMNVEV (reference sequence). J lost 7 bases, V lost 8 bases, and 11 bases had no gene match. CDR3 sequence (DNA): TGTGCCAGCTTGGCGGCAGGGGGAACAAATGAGCAGTTCTTC. Protein sequence: CASLAAGGTNEQFF.

The V gene is TRBV24-1, the J gene TRBJ2-1; a possible D gene is TRBD1 (6 bases). CDR1 is KGHDR and CDR2 is SFDVKD in the germline V gene. The ends were cut back, 2 bases at V and 0 bases at J, with 13 bases in the middle. This CDR3 is built from 17 residues. The CDR3 sequence is CATSDSPTGPSYNEQFF. The CDR3 DNA follows: TGTGCCACCAGTGATTCCCCTACAGGGCCCTCCTACAATGAGCAGTTCTTC.

The chain combines TRBV28 with TRBJ1-2; tentative D call: TRBD1 (5 bases). Trimming took 10 bases from V and 4 from J, leaving 10 bases between them. Germline values: CDR1 MDHEN, CDR2 SYDVKM. The CDR3 runs to 11 residues. The CDR3 sequence: CATGGVYGYTF. In DNA, the CDR3 is TGTGCCACCGGGGGGGTCTATGGCTACACCTTC.

The chain joins TRBV25-1 to TRBJ1-4; 9 bases align to TRBD1. CDR3 length: 13 amino acids. Germline CDR1 MGHDK, CDR2 SYGVNS. Trimming at V came to 6 bases and at J to 8 bases, leaving 4 bases not matched to a gene. CDR3 loop: CASRDRGWEKLFF. Here the CDR3 DNA reads TGTGCCAGCAGGGACAGGGGATGGGAAAAACTGTTTTTT.

This clone was found once. The chain combines TRBV19 with TRBJ1-2; 9 bases are shared with TRBD1. The germline V gene encodes CDR1 LNHDA and CDR2 SQIVND (reference sequence). CDR3 length equals 16 residues. The V and J ends lost 9 bases and 3 bases, in that order; junction bases with no gene match: 14. DNA for the CDR3: TGTGCCAGCCATGAAACCGGGACAGGGACTCACTATGGCTACACCTTC. It codes for CASHETGTGTHYGYTF.

The chain links TRBV29-1 to TRBJ1-1; 9 nucleotides align to TRBD1. Germline V gene data show CDR1 as SQVTM and CDR2 as ANQGSEA. The V gene end was trimmed by 0 bases and the J gene end by 1 base; junction bases not matched to a gene: 6. The CDR3 is 16 amino acids. As DNA, the CDR3 is TGCAGCGTTGAAGATTACAGGGGGCGGTCGAACACTGAAGCTTTCTTT. This encodes CSVEDYRGRSNTEAFF.

This chain joins TRBV5-4 and TRBJ2-7; 11 positions agree with TRBD1. The CDR3 has 16 residues. V lost 0 bases to trimming and J lost 0 bases; unmatched junction nucleotides: 2. Germline lookup yields CDR1 SGHNT and CDR2 YYREEE (reference sequence). The DNA for the CDR3 is TGTGCCAGCAGCTTGGGGGGACAGGGGGGCTCCTACGAGCAGTACTTC. This encodes CASSLGGQGGSYEQYF.

The J gene is TRBJ2-7, the V gene TRBV5-6, with TRBD1 matching over 8 bases. The CDR3 runs 14 residues. Losses at the gene ends were 2 bases for V and 3 bases for J; bases not matched to a gene: 4. The germline V gene has CDR1 SGHDT and CDR2 YYEEEE. The CDR3 loop reads CASSFRQGSYEQYF. CDR3 sequence (DNA): TGTGCCAGCAGCTTCCGACAGGGGAGCTACGAGCAGTACTTC.

This rearrangement joins TRBV3-1 (or the pseudogene TRBV3-2) to TRBJ1-1; D is uncertain. Germline V gene sequence: CDR1 LGHDT, CDR2 YNNKEL (reference sequence). The CDR3 contains 13 residues. Between the trimmed V and J ends, which lost 0 bases and 6 bases, there was a span of 8 bases. CDR3 sequence reads: CASSQEFVAEAFF. The CDR3 DNA follows: TGTGCCAGCAGCCAAGAATTTGTCGCTGAAGCTTTCTTT.

The rearrangement uses TRBV6-1 and TRBJ2-7; 8 bases agree with TRBD2. Trimming at V came to 2 bases and at J to 0 bases, leaving 15 bases not matched to a gene. The CDR3 totals 19 residues. CDR1 is MNHNS, CDR2 SASEGT, per germline. CDR3: CASSEYARLKSGSSYEQYF. In DNA, the CDR3 is TGTGCCAGCAGTGAATACGCTCGACTCAAAAGCGGGAGCTCCTACGAGCAGTACTTC.

CDR3 bases: TGTGCCAGCACCCCGAGCGGGAGGTCCTCCTACGAGCAGTACTTC. Translated: CASTPSGRSSYEQYF. The rearrangement links TRBV27 to TRBJ2-7, with 9 bases matching TRBD2. Germline V lookup: CDR1 MNHEY, CDR2 SMNVEV (reference sequence). Trimming took 7 bases from V and 0 from J; bases not matched to a gene: 7. The CDR3 runs 15 residues.

The CDR3 sequence is CASSQSATGDATQYF. CDR3 in DNA: TGCGCCAGCAGCCAATCGGCTACAGGGGATGCGACCCAGTACTTC. The chain couples TRBV4-1 to TRBJ2-5, with 7 bases identical to TRBD1. With 2 bases clipped from V and 7 bases from J, the junction kept 10 bases outside the gene matches. This CDR3 has 15 residues. Germline CDR1 is MGHRA and CDR2 is YSYEKL.

The rearrangement uses TRBV24-1 and TRBJ2-1; TRBD2 matches 10 bases. The J segment lost 5 bases and the V segment lost 5 bases, leaving 2 bases of the junction unmatched. The CDR3 sequence is 14 residues long. Germline values: CDR1 KGHDR, CDR2 SFDVKD. The CDR3 region has the DNA TGTGCCACCAGTGGGACTAGCGGCAACAATGAGCAGTTCTTC. Translated, it gives CATSGTSGNNEQFF.

The chain recombines TRBV12-3 or TRBV12-4 with TRBJ1-1, with D unresolved. V lost 1 base, J lost 5 bases, and 8 bases lay in between. The length of the CDR3 is 13 residues. The CDR3 DNA follows: TGTGCCAGCAGTTTAGAAGGGAGGACTGAAGCTTTCTTT. Translation gives CASSLEGRTEAFF.

The genes are TRBV19 and TRBJ2-6, with D possibly being TRBD1 (6 bases). V was shortened by 4 bases and J by 0 bases, with 7 bases between the two germline ends. In germline, CDR1 is LNHDA, CDR2 SQIVND (reference sequence). The CDR3 loop spans 15 amino acids. The CDR3 region is CASSNRVSGANVLTF. CDR3 nucleotides: TGTGCCAGTAGTAACAGGGTCTCTGGGGCCAACGTCCTGACTTTC.

This chain joins TRBV10-1 and TRBJ2-1; TRBD2 aligns across 8 bases. With 3 bases clipped from V and 4 bases from J, the junction kept 2 bases outside the gene matches. The germline V gene encodes CDR1 WNHNN and CDR2 SYGVQD (reference sequence). This CDR3 is built from 14 residues. CDR3 DNA: TGCGCCAGCAGTGAAACTAGCGGTTACAATGAGCAGTTCTTC. Protein sequence: CASSETSGYNEQFF.

The gene calls are TRBV3-1 (or the pseudogene TRBV3-2) and TRBJ1-4; D not resolved. Germline V gene lookup returns CDR1 LGHDT and CDR2 YNNKEL (reference sequence). V was clipped by 1 base and J by 1 base, with 7 bases between them. The CDR3 has 15 residues. DNA of the CDR3: TGTGCCAGCAGCCAAGTAGCGGGAACTAATGAAAAACTGTTTTTT. Its protein is CASSQVAGTNEKLFF.

The chain has TRBV28 and TRBJ1-6, with D possibly matching TRBD1 (5 bases). V dropped 4 bases and J dropped 4 bases, with 11 bases sitting between them. Germline lookup yields CDR1 MDHEN and CDR2 SYDVKM. CDR3 length: 15 residues. CDR3 loop: CASSSTQGYNSPLHF. DNA for the CDR3: TGTGCCAGCAGTTCCACCCAGGGTTATAATTCACCCCTCCACTTT. Full variable domain (rest looked up from reference TRBV28 and TRBJ1-6): DVKVTQSSRYLVKRTGEKVFLECVQDMDHENMFWYRQDPGLGLRLIYFSYDVKMKEKGDIPEGYSVSREKKERFSLILESASTNQTSMYLCASSSTQGYNSPLHFGNGTRLTVT.

This chain uses TRBV10-3 with TRBJ1-6; D may be TRBD1 (5 bases). The length of the CDR3 is 14 residues. CDR1 and CDR2 from the germline V gene are ENHRY and SYGVKD. V gave up 6 bases and J gave up 13 bases, with 19 bases separating them. CDR3 sequence: CAIRGDSGVVPLHF. Written as DNA, the CDR3 is TGTGCCATCAGAGGGGATTCTGGGGTTGTTCCCCTCCACTTT.

The chain employs TRBV4-2 and TRBJ2-1; 10 bases agree with TRBD2. V dropped 3 bases and J dropped 6; count of bases not matched to a gene: 11. Germline CDR1 and CDR2: LGHNA and YNFKEQ. CDR3 length equals 17 residues. CDR3 nucleotide sequence: TGTGCCAGCAGCCAGGGGTTAGCGGGAGGAACTGGCAATGAGCAGTTCTTC. Translated, it gives CASSQGLAGGTGNEQFF.

The rearrangement uses TRBV28 and TRBJ1-5, with D possibly being TRBD1 (6 bases). Trimming shortened V by 3 bases and J by 7 bases, and 13 bases separated the two germline ends. Germline V CDR1 and CDR2: MDHEN, SYDVKM. This CDR3 comprises 14 residues. The CDR3 loop reads CASSLDSFEQPQHF. As DNA, the CDR3 is TGTGCCAGCAGTTTGGACAGCTTTGAGCAGCCCCAGCATTTT.

CDR3 DNA sequence: TGTGCCAGCAGCCTAAGGGGCCAGGGCGGCTACACCTTC. Translation gives CASSLRGQGGYTF. This rearrangement joins TRBV7-6 to TRBJ1-2; tentatively, D is TRBD1 (5 bases). The CDR3 extends over 13 amino acids. V lost 5 bases and J lost 8, with 15 bases in between. CDR1 and CDR2 from the germline V gene are SGHVS and FNYEAQ. The variable domain in full, completed from reference TRBV7-6 and TRBJ1-2, reads GAGVSQSPRYKVTKRGQDVALRCDPISGHVSLYWYRQALGQGPEFLTYFNYEAQQDKSGLPNDRFSAERPEGSISTLTIQRTEQRDSAMYRCASSLRGQGGYTFGSGTRLTVV.